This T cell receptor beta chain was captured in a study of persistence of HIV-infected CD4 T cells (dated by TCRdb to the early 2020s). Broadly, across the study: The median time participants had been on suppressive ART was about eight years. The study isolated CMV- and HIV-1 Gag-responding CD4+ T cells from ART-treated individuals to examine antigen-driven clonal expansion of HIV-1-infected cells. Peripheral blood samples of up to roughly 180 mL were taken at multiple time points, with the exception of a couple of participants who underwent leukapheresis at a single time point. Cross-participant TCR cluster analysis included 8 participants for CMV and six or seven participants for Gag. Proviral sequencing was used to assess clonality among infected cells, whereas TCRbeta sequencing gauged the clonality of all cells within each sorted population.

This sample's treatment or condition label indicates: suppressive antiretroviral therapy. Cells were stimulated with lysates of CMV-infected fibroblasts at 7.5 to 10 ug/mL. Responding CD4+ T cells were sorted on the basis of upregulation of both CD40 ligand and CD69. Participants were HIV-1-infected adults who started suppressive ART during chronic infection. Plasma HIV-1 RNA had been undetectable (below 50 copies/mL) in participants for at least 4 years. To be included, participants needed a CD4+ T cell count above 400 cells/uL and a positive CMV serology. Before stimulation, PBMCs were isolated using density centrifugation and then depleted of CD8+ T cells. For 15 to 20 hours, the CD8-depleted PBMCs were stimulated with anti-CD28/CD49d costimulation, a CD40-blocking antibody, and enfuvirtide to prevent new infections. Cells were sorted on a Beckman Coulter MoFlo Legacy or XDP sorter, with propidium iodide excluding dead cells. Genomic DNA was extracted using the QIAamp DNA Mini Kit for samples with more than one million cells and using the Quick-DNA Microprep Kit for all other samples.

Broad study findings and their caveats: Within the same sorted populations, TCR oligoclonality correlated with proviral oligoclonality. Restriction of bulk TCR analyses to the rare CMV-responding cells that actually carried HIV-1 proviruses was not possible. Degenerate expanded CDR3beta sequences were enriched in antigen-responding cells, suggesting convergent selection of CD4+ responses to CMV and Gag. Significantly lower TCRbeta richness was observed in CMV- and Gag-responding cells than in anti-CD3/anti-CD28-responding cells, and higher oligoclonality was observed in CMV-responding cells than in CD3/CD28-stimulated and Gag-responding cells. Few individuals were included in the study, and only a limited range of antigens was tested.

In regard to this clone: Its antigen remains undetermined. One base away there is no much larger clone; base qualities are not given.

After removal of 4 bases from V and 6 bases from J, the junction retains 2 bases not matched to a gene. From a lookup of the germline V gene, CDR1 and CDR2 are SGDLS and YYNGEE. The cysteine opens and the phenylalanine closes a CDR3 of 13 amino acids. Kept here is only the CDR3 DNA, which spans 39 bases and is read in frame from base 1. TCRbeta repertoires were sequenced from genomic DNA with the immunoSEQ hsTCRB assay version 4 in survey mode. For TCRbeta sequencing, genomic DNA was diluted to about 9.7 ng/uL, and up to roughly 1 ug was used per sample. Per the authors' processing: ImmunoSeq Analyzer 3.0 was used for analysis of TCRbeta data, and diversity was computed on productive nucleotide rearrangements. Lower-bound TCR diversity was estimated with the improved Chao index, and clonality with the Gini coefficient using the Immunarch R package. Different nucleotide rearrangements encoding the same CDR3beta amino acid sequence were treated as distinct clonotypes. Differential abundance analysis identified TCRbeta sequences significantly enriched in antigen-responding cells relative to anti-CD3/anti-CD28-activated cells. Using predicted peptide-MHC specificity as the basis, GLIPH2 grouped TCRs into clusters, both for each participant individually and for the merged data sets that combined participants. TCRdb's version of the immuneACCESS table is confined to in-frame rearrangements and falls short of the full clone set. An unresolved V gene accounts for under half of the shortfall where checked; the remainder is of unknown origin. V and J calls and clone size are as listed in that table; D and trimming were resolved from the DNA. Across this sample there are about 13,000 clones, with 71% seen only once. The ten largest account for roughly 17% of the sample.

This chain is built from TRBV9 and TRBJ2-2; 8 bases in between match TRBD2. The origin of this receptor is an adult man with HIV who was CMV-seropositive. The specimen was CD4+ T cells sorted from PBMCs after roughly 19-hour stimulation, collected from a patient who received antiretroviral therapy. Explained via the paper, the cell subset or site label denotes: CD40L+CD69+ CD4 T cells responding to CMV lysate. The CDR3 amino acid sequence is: CASSPLAAGELFF. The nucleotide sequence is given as TGTGCCAGCAGCCCACTAGCGGCCGGGGAGCTGTTTTTT. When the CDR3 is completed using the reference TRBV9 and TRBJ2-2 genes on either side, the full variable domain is DSGVTQTPKHLITATGQRVTLRCSPRSGDLSVYWYQQSLDQGLQFLIQYYNGEERAKGNILERFSAQQFPDLHSELNLSSLELGDSALYFCASSPLAAGELFFGEGSRLTVL.